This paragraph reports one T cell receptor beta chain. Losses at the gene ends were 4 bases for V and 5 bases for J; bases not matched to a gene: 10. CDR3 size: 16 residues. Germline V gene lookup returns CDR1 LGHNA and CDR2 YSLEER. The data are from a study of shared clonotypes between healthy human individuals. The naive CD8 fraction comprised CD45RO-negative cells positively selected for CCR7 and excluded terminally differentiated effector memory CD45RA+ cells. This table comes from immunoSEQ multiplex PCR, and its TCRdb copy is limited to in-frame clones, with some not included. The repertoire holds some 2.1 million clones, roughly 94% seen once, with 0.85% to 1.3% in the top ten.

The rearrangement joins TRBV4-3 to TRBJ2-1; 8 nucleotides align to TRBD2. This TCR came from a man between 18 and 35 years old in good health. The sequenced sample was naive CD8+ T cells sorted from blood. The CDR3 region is CASSRLLAALDNEQFF. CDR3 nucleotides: TGCGCCAGCAGCCGCCTACTAGCGGCATTGGACAATGAGCAGTTCTTC.